This is a list of T cell receptor beta chains from one sample in a study of blood T cell repertoires in COVID-19. TCRdb's table, derived via immunoSEQ multiplex PCR, lists solely in-frame clones and lacks some. This sample has about 240,000 clones, with roughly 80% found just once. The sequencing input was peripheral blood. The receptors were gathered from an elderly woman with acute or convalescent COVID-19. Each CDR3 is given with its conserved first and last residue. Size values are once, few and many counts, or a class for expanded clones, and some rows have none.

V	size	J	CDR3
TRBV19	.	TRBJ1-6	CASSIGPQGSPLGSPLHF
TRBV6-5	.	TRBJ2-7	CASKSSFAHEQYF
TRBV19	.	TRBJ1-5	CASSIAMYRNSNQPQHF
TRBV28	.	TRBJ1-4	CASSFAGAGNEKLFF
TRBV28	once	TRBJ1-1	CASSLRTGEAFF
TRBV7-2	.	TRBJ2-5	CASSLDPGAGETQYF
TRBV28	.	TRBJ2-7	CASSLGQGSGEQYF
TRBV7-8	.	TRBJ1-6	CASSQRQVPGIFGAPLHF
TRBV2	.	TRBJ2-5	CASGGQGADVRETQYF
TRBV29-1	.	TRBJ2-2	CSVRQGFGELFF
TRBV6-5	.	TRBJ2-5	CATRAAGKGTQYF
TRBV9	.	TRBJ1-1	CASSYAEGLEAFF
TRBV10-3	.	TRBJ2-3	CAISPSSATTDTQYF
TRBV12-3/TRBV12-4	.	TRBJ2-5	CASSLTGVETQYF
TRBV5-1	.	TRBJ2-3	CASSFIRAGVADTQYF
TRBV7-3	once	TRBJ2-7	CASSLDRTYEQYF
TRBV28	.	TRBJ2-1	CASSPPGVGEQFF
TRBV12-2	.	TRBJ1-4	CASRLETGGEKLFF
TRBV27	.	TRBJ2-1	CASSLRGLAGGHYNEQFF
TRBV6-5	.	TRBJ2-3	CASSYTGQGKGDTQYF
TRBV6-6	.	TRBJ2-1	CASSSPGTSGTEQFF
TRBV27	.	TRBJ1-4	CASSHTGTGPRNEKLFF
TRBV20-1	.	TRBJ2-3	CSASPDTQYF
TRBV19	.	TRBJ1-3	CASSPPGLRDNTIYF
TRBV7-9	.	TRBJ2-7	CASSLSIRAYEQYF
TRBV28	.	TRBJ1-5	CASSLGQGNNQPQHF
TRBV10-3	.	TRBJ1-2	CAIRGTGAYGYTF
TRBV19	.	TRBJ2-3	CASRAGTSGVGDTQYF
TRBV18	.	TRBJ2-3	CASSPRTVSTDTQYF
TRBV5-1	.	TRBJ2-3	CASSLGQGSGASTDTQYF
TRBV15	.	TRBJ1-4	CATSLRDRDEKLFF
TRBV4-1	.	TRBJ1-4	CASSRASATNEKLFF
TRBV6-5	.	TRBJ2-3	CASSLTDSDTQYF
TRBV5-6	.	TRBJ1-6	CASSAGAKGVSPLHF
TRBV5-6	few	TRBJ2-3	CASSLEIGAGTDTQYF
TRBV5-6	.	TRBJ2-1	CASSLPGMAVYNEQFF
TRBV25-1	.	TRBJ1-2	CASSGQGGYGYTF
TRBV5-1	.	TRBJ1-4	CASSLGGLGEKLFF
TRBV6-5	.	TRBJ1-6	CAIGTIGSPLHF
TRBV11-1	.	TRBJ1-6	CASSLEGGSPLHF
TRBV11-3	.	TRBJ1-5	CASSLDGLSNQPQHF
TRBV27	.	TRBJ2-7	CASSLDRVSYEQYF
TRBV7-9	few	TRBJ1-1	CADHGTPSAEAFF
TRBV2	.	TRBJ1-2	CASSGMGAGYGYTF
TRBV7-9	few	TRBJ1-2	CASSLAGGYGYTF
TRBV7-2	.	TRBJ2-3	CASSFGGGAGTDTQYF
TRBV10-3	once	TRBJ2-7	CAISLGTGSHEQYF
TRBV19	.	TRBJ2-1	CASSPWDRGSDEQFF